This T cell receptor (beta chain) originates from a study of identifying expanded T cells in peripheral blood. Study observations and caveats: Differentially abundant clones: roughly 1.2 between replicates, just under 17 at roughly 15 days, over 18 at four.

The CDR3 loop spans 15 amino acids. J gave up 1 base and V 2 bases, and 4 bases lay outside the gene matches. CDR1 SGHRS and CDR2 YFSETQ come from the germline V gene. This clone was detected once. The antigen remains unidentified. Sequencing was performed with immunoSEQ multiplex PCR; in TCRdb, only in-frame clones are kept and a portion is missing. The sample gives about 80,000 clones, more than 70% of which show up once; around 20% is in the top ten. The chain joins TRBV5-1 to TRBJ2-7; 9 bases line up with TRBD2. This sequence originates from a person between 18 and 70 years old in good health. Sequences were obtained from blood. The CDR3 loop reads CASSLASGASYEQYF. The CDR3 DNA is TGCGCCAGCAGCTTAGCTAGCGGGGCTTCCTACGAGCAGTACTTC.